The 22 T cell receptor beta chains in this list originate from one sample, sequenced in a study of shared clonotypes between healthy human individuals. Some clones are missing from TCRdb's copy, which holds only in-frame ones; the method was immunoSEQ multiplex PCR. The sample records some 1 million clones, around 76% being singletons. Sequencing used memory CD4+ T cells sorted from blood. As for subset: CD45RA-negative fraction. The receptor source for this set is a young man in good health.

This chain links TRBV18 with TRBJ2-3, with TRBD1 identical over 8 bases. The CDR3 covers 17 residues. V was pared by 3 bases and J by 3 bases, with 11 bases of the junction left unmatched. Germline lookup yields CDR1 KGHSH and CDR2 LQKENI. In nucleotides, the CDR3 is TGTGCCAGCTCACCTTACATCCTGACAGGGGTTACAGATACGCAGTATTTT. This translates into CASSPYILTGVTDTQYF.

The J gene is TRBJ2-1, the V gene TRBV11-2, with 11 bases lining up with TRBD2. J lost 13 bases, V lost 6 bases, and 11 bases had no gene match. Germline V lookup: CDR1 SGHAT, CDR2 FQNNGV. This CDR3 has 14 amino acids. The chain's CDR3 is CASSSSTSGSNQFF. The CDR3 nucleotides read TGTGCCAGCAGTTCCAGCACTAGCGGGAGTAATCAGTTCTTC.

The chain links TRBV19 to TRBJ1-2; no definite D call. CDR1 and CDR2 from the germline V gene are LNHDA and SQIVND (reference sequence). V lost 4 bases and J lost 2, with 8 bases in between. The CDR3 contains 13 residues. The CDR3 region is CASSTPDNYGYTF. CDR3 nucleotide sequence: TGTGCCAGTAGTACCCCTGACAACTATGGCTACACCTTC.

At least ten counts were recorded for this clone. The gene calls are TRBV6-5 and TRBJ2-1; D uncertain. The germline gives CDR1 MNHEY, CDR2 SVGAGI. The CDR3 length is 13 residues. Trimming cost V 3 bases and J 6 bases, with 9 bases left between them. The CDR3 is CASSYNTGNEQFF. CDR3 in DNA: TGTGCCAGCAGTTATAACACTGGCAATGAGCAGTTCTTC.

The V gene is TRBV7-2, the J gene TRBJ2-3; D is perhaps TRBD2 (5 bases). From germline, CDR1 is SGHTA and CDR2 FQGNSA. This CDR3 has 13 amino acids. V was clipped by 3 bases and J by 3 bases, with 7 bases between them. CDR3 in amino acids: CASSFPGTDTQYF. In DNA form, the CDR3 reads TGTGCCAGCAGCTTCCCGGGGACAGATACGCAGTATTTT.

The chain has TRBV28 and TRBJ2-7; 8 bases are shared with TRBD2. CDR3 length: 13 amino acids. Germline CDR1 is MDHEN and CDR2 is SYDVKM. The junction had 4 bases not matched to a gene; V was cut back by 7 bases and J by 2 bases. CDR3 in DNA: TGTGCCAGCAACCGGGAGGGACCCTACGAGCAGTACTTC. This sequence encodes CASNREGPYEQYF.

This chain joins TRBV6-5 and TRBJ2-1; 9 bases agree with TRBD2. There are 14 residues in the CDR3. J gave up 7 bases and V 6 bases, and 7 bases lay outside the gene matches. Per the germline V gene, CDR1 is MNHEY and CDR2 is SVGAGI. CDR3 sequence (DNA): TGTGCCAGCAGGCCTAGCGGGAAGCGGAATGAGCAGTTCTTC. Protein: CASRPSGKRNEQFF.

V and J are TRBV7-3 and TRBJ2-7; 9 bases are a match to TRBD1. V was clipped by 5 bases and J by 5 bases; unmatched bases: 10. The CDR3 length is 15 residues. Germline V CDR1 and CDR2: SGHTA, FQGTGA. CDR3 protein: CASSQDRGSFHEQYF. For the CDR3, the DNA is TGTGCCAGCAGCCAAGACAGGGGGTCTTTTCACGAGCAGTACTTC.

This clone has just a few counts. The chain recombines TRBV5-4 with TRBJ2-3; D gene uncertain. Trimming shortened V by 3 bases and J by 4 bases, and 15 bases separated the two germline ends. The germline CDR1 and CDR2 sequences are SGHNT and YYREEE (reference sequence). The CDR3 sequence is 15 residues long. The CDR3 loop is CASSSGVLSADTQYF. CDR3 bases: TGTGCCAGCAGCTCTGGGGTCCTCAGCGCAGATACGCAGTATTTT.

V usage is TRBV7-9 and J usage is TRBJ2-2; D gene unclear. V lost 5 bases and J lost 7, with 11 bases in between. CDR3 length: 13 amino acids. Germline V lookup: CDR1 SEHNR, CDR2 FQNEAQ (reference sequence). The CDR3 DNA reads TGTGCCAGCAGCCCCCGAGCGTTCGGGGAGCTGTTTTTT. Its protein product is CASSPRAFGELFF. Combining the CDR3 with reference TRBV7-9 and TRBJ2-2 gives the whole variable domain DTGVSQNPRHKITKRGQNVTFRCDPISEHNRLYWYRQTLGQGPEFLTYFQNEAQLEKSRLLSDRFSAERPKGSFSTLEIQRTEQGDSAMYLCASSPRAFGELFFGEGSRLTVL.

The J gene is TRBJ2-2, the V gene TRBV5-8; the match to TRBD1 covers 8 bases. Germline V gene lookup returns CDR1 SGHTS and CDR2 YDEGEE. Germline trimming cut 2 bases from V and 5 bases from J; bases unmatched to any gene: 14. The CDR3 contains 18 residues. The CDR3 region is CASSLMLTAGGLTGELFF. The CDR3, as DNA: TGTGCCAGCAGCTTAATGTTAACCGCAGGGGGCTTGACCGGGGAGCTGTTTTTT.

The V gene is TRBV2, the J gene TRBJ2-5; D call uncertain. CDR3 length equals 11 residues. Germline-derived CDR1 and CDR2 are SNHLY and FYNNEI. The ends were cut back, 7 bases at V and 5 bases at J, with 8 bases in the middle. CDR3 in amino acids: CASTGAETQYF. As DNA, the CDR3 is TGTGCCAGCACCGGAGCCGAGACCCAGTACTTC.

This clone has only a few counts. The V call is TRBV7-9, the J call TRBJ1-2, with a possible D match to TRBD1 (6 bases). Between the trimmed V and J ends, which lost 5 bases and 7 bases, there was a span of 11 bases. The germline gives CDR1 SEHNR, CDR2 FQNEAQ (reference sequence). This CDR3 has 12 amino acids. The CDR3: CASSPIGGGYTF. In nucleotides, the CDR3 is TGTGCCAGCAGCCCAATAGGGGGTGGCTACACCTTC.

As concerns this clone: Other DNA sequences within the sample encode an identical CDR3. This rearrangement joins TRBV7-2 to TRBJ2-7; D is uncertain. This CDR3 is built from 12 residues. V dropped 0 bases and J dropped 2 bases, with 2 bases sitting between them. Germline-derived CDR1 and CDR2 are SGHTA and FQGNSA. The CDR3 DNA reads TGTGCCAGCAGCTTAGCACCCTACGAGCAGTACTTC. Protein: CASSLAPYEQYF.

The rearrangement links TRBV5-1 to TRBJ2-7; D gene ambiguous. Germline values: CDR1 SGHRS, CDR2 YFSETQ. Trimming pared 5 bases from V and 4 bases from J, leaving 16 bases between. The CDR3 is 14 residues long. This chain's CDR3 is CASRDSTSSYEQYF. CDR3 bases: TGCGCCAGCAGGGATTCGACGTCATCGTACGAGCAGTACTTC.

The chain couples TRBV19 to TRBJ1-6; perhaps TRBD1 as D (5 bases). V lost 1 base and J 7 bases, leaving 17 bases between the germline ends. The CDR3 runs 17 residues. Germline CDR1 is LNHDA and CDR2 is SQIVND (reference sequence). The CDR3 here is CASSIGGVGRSNSPLHF. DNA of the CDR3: TGTGCCAGTAGTATAGGGGGGGTCGGACGGTCGAATTCACCCCTCCACTTT.

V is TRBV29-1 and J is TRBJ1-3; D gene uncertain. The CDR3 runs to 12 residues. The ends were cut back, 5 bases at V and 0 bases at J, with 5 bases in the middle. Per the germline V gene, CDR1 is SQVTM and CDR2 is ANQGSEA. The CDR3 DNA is TGCAGCGTTCTGAGCTCTGGAAACACCATATATTTT. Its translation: CSVLSSGNTIYF. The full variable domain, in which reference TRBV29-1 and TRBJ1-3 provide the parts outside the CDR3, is SAVISQKPSRDICQRGTSLTIQCQVDSQVTMMFWYRQQPGQSLTLIATANQGSEATYESGFVIDKFPISRPNLTFSTLTVSNMSPEDSSIYLCSVLSSGNTIYFGEGSWLTVV.

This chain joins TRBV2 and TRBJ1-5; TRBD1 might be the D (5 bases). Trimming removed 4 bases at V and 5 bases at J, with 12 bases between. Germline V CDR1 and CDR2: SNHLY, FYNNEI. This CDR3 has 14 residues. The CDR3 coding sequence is TGTGCCAGCAGTGGACGGCAGGGTGATCAGCCCCAGCATTTT. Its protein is CASSGRQGDQPQHF.

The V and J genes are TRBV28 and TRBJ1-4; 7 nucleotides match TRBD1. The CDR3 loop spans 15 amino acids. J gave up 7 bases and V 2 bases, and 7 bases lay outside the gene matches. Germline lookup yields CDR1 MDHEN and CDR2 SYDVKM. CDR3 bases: TGTGCCAGCAGTTTACGGAGGGGGCGAGTTGAAAAACTGTTTTTT. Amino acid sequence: CASSLRRGRVEKLFF. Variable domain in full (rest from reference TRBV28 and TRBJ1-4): DVKVTQSSRYLVKRTGEKVFLECVQDMDHENMFWYRQDPGLGLRLIYFSYDVKMKEKGDIPEGYSVSREKKERFSLILESASTNQTSMYLCASSLRRGRVEKLFFGSGTQLSVL.

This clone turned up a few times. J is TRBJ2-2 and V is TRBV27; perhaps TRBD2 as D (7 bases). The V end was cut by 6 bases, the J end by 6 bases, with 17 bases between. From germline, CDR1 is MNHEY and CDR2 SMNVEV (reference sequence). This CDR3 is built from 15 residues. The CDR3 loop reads CASRTEMGGPGELFF. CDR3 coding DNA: TGTGCCAGCAGAACGGAGATGGGGGGGCCCGGGGAGCTGTTTTTT.

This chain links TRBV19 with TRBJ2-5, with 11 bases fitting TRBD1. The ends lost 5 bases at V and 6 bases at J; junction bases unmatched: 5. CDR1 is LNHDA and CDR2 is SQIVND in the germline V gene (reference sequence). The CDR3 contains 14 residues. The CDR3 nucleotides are TGTGCCAGTAGTCTAGGGACAGGGGGACAGACCCAGTACTTC. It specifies CASSLGTGGQTQYF. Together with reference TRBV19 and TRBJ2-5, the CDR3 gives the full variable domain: DGGITQSPKYLFRKEGQNVTLSCEQNLNHDAMYWYRQDPGQGLRLIYYSQIVNDFQKGDIAEGYSVSREKKESFPLTVTSAQKNPTAFYLCASSLGTGGQTQYFGPGTRLLVL.

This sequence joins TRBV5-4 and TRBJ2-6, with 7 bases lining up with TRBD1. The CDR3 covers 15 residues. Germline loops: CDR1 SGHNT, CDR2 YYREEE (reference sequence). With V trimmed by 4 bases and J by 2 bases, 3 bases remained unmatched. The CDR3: CASSQTGAGANVLTF. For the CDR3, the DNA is TGTGCCAGCAGCCAAACAGGGGCTGGGGCCAACGTCCTGACTTTC.